Presented here are 29 T cell receptor beta chains from one specimen sequenced in a study of cytomegalovirus exposure and HLA in healthy donors. PCR employed 60 Vbeta and 13 Jbeta primers. Assay used: immunoSEQ multiplex PCR; TCRdb lists only in-frame clones, some missing. The sample consists of a few hundred thousand clones, 60% to 80% of them appearing once. Specimen: PBMCs. These receptors all come from a woman between 25 and 40 years old in good health and CMV-seronegative.

The chain is built from TRBV5-1 and TRBJ2-2; TRBD1 might be the D (5 bases). This CDR3 is 14 amino acids long. CDR1 SGHRS and CDR2 YFSETQ come from the germline V gene. Trimming left V 4 bases short and J 5 bases short, with 12 bases between. The chain's CDR3 is CASSQPSGTGELFF. For the CDR3, the DNA is TGCGCCAGCAGCCAACCGTCAGGGACCGGGGAGCTGTTTTTT.

The rearrangement uses TRBV6-6 and TRBJ2-7; TRBD2 matches 7 bases. Germline V gives CDR1 MNHNY, CDR2 SVGAGI (reference sequence). The CDR3 has 12 residues. The J segment lost 10 bases and the V segment lost 0 bases, leaving 3 bases of the junction unmatched. This CDR3 is CASSYSLAVQYF. DNA for the CDR3: TGTGCCAGCAGTTACTCGCTAGCGGTCCAGTACTTC.

The chain uses TRBV7-3 and TRBJ2-1; 9 positions match TRBD1. The germline V gene encodes CDR1 SGHTA and CDR2 FQGTGA. V dropped 5 bases and J dropped 10; count of bases not matched to a gene: 9. The CDR3 extends over 14 amino acids. CDR3 amino acids: CASSPLGQGSEQFF. CDR3 coding DNA: TGTGCCAGCAGCCCCCTGGGACAGGGCAGCGAGCAGTTCTTC.

V usage is TRBV2 and J usage is TRBJ1-1; D may be TRBD1 (6 bases). The germline V gene encodes CDR1 SNHLY and CDR2 FYNNEI. The CDR3 has 14 residues. V lost 7 bases and J 5 bases, leaving 17 bases between the germline ends. CDR3 in DNA: TGTGCCAGCATCAGGTCAGGGGTCGGGACTGAAGCTTTCTTT. It is translated as CASIRSGVGTEAFF.

This chain uses TRBV30 with TRBJ2-1, with D possibly matching TRBD2 (6 bases). This CDR3 is built from 13 residues. Germline lookup yields CDR1 GTSNPN and CDR2 SVGIG (reference sequence). V gave up 4 bases and J gave up 6 bases, with 13 bases separating them. CDR3 amino acids: CAWNSGYSNEQFF. DNA for the CDR3: TGTGCCTGGAACAGCGGGTATAGCAATGAGCAGTTCTTC.

This clone was detected only once. V and J are TRBV5-1 and TRBJ1-6; 8 bases match TRBD1. The ends lost 0 bases at V and 10 bases at J; junction bases unmatched: 9. This CDR3 comprises 16 residues. CDR1 SGHRS and CDR2 YFSETQ come from the germline V gene. The CDR3 coding sequence is TGCGCCAGCAGCTTGGCCGGGACAGGTGGGCAATCACCCCTCCACTTT. It codes for CASSLAGTGGQSPLHF.

The gene calls are TRBV5-4 and TRBJ1-3, with D possibly TRBD1 on 6 matching bases. Germline values: CDR1 SGHNT, CDR2 YYREEE (reference sequence). The CDR3 has 15 amino acids. Trimming removed 0 bases from V and 4 bases from J, with 11 bases in between. The CDR3 region is CASSLDQGSGNTIYF. CDR3 in DNA: TGTGCCAGCAGCTTGGATCAGGGGTCAGGAAACACCATATATTTT.

This chain uses TRBV14 with TRBJ1-1; 9 bases match TRBD1. The CDR3 is 14 residues long. V shed 3 bases and J 7 bases; nucleotides not matched to a gene: 6. Germline V gene data show CDR1 as SGHDN and CDR2 as FVKESK. CDR3 protein: CASSQEDRGLEAFF. The CDR3 coding sequence is TGTGCCAGCAGCCAGGAGGACAGGGGACTTGAAGCTTTCTTT.

The chain carries TRBV10-2 and TRBJ1-3; D may be TRBD1 (6 bases). The germline V and J ends were trimmed by 0 bases and 1 base, with 16 bases remaining between them. The CDR3 runs to 18 residues. The germline CDR1 and CDR2 sequences are WSHSY and SAAADI. CDR3 loop: CASSESRGQPWSGNTIYF. CDR3 coding DNA: TGCGCCAGCAGTGAGTCACGCGGACAGCCATGGTCTGGAAACACCATATATTTT.

V and J are TRBV19 and TRBJ2-3; 8 bases agree with TRBD2. V was pared by 3 bases and J by 4 bases, with 6 bases of the junction left unmatched. Germline V lookup: CDR1 LNHDA, CDR2 SQIVND (reference sequence). This CDR3 has 15 amino acids. The CDR3 region is CASSIRTSGADTQYF. CDR3 in DNA: TGTGCCAGTAGTATTCGAACTAGCGGTGCAGATACGCAGTATTTT. Looking up the rest from reference TRBV19 and TRBJ2-3 gives the full variable domain: DGGITQSPKYLFRKEGQNVTLSCEQNLNHDAMYWYRQDPGQGLRLIYYSQIVNDFQKGDIAEGYSVSREKKESFPLTVTSAQKNPTAFYLCASSIRTSGADTQYFGPGTRLTVL.

Points on this clone: The junction and the germline gene differ at one end; a read error may be behind it. The gene calls are TRBV7-9 and TRBJ2-1; 11 bases agree with TRBD2. Germline V CDR1 and CDR2: SEHNR, FQNEAQ (reference sequence). The CDR3 contains 16 residues. CDR3 nucleotide sequence: TGTTCCAGCAGCGCTTCGGGACTAGCGGCTTACAATGAGCAGTTCTTC. Amino acids: CSSSASGLAAYNEQFF. The full variable domain, in which reference TRBV7-9 and TRBJ2-1 provide the parts outside the CDR3, is DTGVSQNPRHKITKRGQNVTFRCDPISEHNRLYWYRQTLGQGPEFLTYFQNEAQLEKSRLLSDRFSAERPKGSFSTLEIQRTEQGDSAMYLCSSSASGLAAYNEQFFGPGTRLTVL.

A few counts support this clone. The chain joins TRBV2 to TRBJ1-5; tentatively, D is TRBD1 (5 bases). V was cut by 5 bases and J by 11 bases, with 13 bases left in between. CDR1 is SNHLY, CDR2 FYNNEI, per germline. The length of the CDR3 is 12 residues. DNA of the CDR3: TGTGCCAGCAGTTGGGGCGTTTCGGCCCAGCATTTT. It codes for CASSWGVSAQHF.

The chain carries TRBV30 and TRBJ1-3; D is unresolved. Looked up from germline, CDR1 is GTSNPN and CDR2 is SVGIG (reference sequence). There are 13 residues in the CDR3. Trimming took off 2 bases at V and 4 bases at J, with 9 bases between the two ends. This chain's CDR3 is CAWSRGYGNTIYF. CDR3 sequence (DNA): TGTGCCTGGAGTCGGGGTTACGGAAACACCATATATTTT.

The chain couples TRBV19 to TRBJ1-5; D unclear. Germline CDR1 reads LNHDA; CDR2 reads SQIVND (reference sequence). CDR3 length: 13 residues. V was cut by 8 bases and J by 3 bases, with 11 bases left in between. This chain's CDR3 is CASSDKINQPQHF. The CDR3 nucleotides are TGTGCCAGTTCAGACAAAATCAATCAGCCCCAGCATTTT.

V and J are TRBV28 and TRBJ2-3; D gene ambiguous. The CDR3 extends over 13 amino acids. Trimming removed 6 bases at V and 1 base at J, with 8 bases between. The germline V gene has CDR1 MDHEN and CDR2 SYDVKM. CDR3 sequence (DNA): TGTGCCAGCAGCGGGTTAGGCACAGATACGCAGTATTTT. Translated, it gives CASSGLGTDTQYF.

The rearrangement joins TRBV6-1 to TRBJ1-3; no clear D gene. V lost 8 bases and J lost 2, with 10 bases in between. Germline V lookup: CDR1 MNHNS, CDR2 SASEGT. The CDR3 covers 13 residues. CDR3 loop: CASGTAAGNTIYF. The CDR3 coding sequence is TGTGCCAGCGGAACAGCTGCTGGAAACACCATATATTTT.

This sequence joins TRBV6-6 and TRBJ2-3, with 9 positions matching TRBD2. Trimming removed 6 bases from V and 2 bases from J; junction bases left unmatched: 3. Germline V gene sequence: CDR1 MNHNY, CDR2 SVGAGI (reference sequence). The CDR3 runs 14 residues. CDR3 sequence reads: CASSLAGTTDTQYF. The CDR3 DNA follows: TGTGCCAGCAGCCTAGCGGGGACCACAGATACGCAGTATTTT.

A note on this clone: Since the CDR3 does not end with the conserved phenylalanine or tryptophan, this likely comes from a read error. In DNA form, the CDR3 reads TGTGCCTGGAGTACCCGGACAGGGGGCCACACTGAAGCTTTCTTG. As protein: CAWSTRTGGHTEAFL. This chain links TRBV30 with TRBJ1-1; 11 bases agree with TRBD1. The CDR3 length is 15 residues. Germline assignment: CDR1 GTSNPN and CDR2 SVGIG (reference sequence). The junction had 5 bases not matched to a gene; V was cut back by 2 bases and J by 3 bases.

This sequence joins TRBV2 and TRBJ2-2, with 8 bases aligning to TRBD1. The germline V gene has CDR1 SNHLY and CDR2 FYNNEI. The CDR3 length is 14 residues. J lost 6 bases, V lost 8 bases, and 8 bases had no gene match. The CDR3 protein is CASHRQGTAGELFF. The DNA of the CDR3 is TGTGCCAGCCATAGACAGGGGACCGCCGGGGAGCTGTTTTTT.

The V call is TRBV7-9, the J call TRBJ1-3, with D perhaps matching TRBD1 (6 bases). The V end lost 5 bases, the J end lost 0 bases, and 11 bases lay between the germline ends. Germline V gene lookup returns CDR1 SEHNR and CDR2 FQNEAQ (reference sequence). The CDR3 loop spans 15 amino acids. This chain's CDR3 is CASSLRGSSGNTIYF. The CDR3 region has the DNA TGTGCCAGCAGCCTCAGGGGCAGCTCTGGAAACACCATATATTTT.

This clone was observed a few times. This chain links TRBV30 with TRBJ1-1; 9 nucleotides line up with TRBD1. Germline CDR1 GTSNPN, CDR2 SVGIG (reference sequence). The CDR3 loop spans 14 amino acids. J was trimmed by 3 bases and V by 5 bases; bases with no gene match: 7. This CDR3 is CAWSPGTGHTEAFF. CDR3 DNA sequence: TGTGCCTGGTCGCCCGGGACAGGGCACACTGAAGCTTTCTTT.

The chain is built from TRBV19 and TRBJ2-7; no firm D call. Trimming pared 7 bases from V and 0 bases from J, leaving 10 bases between. Germline V lookup: CDR1 LNHDA, CDR2 SQIVND (reference sequence). The CDR3 is 13 residues long. In DNA, the CDR3 is TGTGCCAGTAAAGCCTCTTTCTCCTACGAGCAGTACTTC. This translates into CASKASFSYEQYF.

The chain recombines TRBV15 with TRBJ2-5; D may be TRBD2 (5 bases). The V end was cut by 1 base, the J end by 0 bases, with 12 bases between. The CDR3 contains 16 residues. CDR1 is LNHNV, CDR2 YYDKDF, per germline (reference sequence). The CDR3 region is CATSRGSGKYQETQYF. DNA for the CDR3: TGTGCCACCAGCAGAGGAAGCGGAAAGTACCAAGAGACCCAGTACTTC.

The chain carries TRBV6-5 and TRBJ1-5, with 8 bases fitting TRBD1. The CDR3 has 15 amino acids. V shed 6 bases and J 2 bases; nucleotides not matched to a gene: 6. Germline assignment: CDR1 MNHEY and CDR2 SVGAGI. The CDR3 reads CASSRTGTGNQPQHF. The CDR3, as DNA: TGTGCCAGCAGCCGGACAGGGACTGGCAATCAGCCCCAGCATTTT.

The chain links TRBV7-9 to TRBJ2-3; possibly TRBD2 for D (6 bases). Per the germline V gene, CDR1 is SEHNR and CDR2 is FQNEAQ (reference sequence). The V end lost 1 base, the J end lost 2 bases, and 16 bases lay between the germline ends. CDR3 size: 17 residues. The CDR3 reads CASSLVFVEGFTDTQYF. Written as DNA, the CDR3 is TGTGCCAGCAGCTTAGTCTTCGTGGAGGGATTCACAGATACGCAGTATTTT.

The sample holds one count of this clone. The chain is built from TRBV7-2 and TRBJ2-1; 7 bases fit TRBD1. Germline CDR1 is SGHTA and CDR2 is FQGNSA. J was trimmed by 8 bases and V by 5 bases; bases with no gene match: 12. CDR3 size: 15 residues. CDR3 nucleotide sequence: TGTGCCAGCAGCCGAGGGGGCGCGGGTAATGATGAGCAGTTCTTC. Its protein product is CASSRGGAGNDEQFF.

The V call is TRBV19, the J call TRBJ1-2; D remains ambiguous. CDR1 and CDR2 from the germline V gene are LNHDA and SQIVND (reference sequence). The V end was cut by 5 bases, the J end by 8 bases, with 18 bases between. This CDR3 has 14 amino acids. CDR3 residues: CASSSPGRAEGYTF. CDR3 DNA: TGTGCCAGTAGTTCCCCGGGTAGAGCGGAGGGCTACACCTTC.

The chain combines TRBV7-2 with TRBJ1-5; TRBD1 matches at 10 bases. The CDR3 has 16 amino acids. CDR1 is SGHTA, CDR2 FQGNSA, per germline. V was clipped by 0 bases and J by 3 bases; unmatched bases: 2. CDR3 bases: TGTGCCAGCAGCTTAGCCGGGACAGGGGTCAATCAGCCCCAGCATTTT. Its translation: CASSLAGTGVNQPQHF.

This clone was seen only a few times. This sequence joins TRBV9 and TRBJ1-5; 7 bases match TRBD1. The CDR3 runs 15 residues. The ends lost 0 bases at V and 6 bases at J; junction bases unmatched: 6. CDR1 and CDR2 (germline): SGDLS, YYNGEE. CDR3 residues: CASSVGPDRAQPQHF. CDR3 nucleotides: TGTGCCAGCAGCGTAGGACCCGACAGGGCTCAGCCCCAGCATTTT.